This entry features one T cell receptor (beta chain) sequence. It has no known antigen specificity. Per-nucleotide qualities are absent, and no much larger clonotype sits a single base away. These data come from a study of long-term antiretroviral therapy in people with HIV (dated by TCRdb to about 2022). Broadly, across the study: The earliest samples were collected approximately a decade before the 2015 WHO recommendation for immediate ART, a period when ART was typically delayed until CD4 counts fell. A retrospective serial study tested whether ART initiation and durable HIV suppression were associated with changes in peripheral blood TRB repertoire composition and diversity. From fewer than 35 adults with confirmed HIV infection, the cohort provided approximately 210 cryopreserved PBMC samples, gathered serially across a mean of about six years (range 1-12). Of the 30 to 35 participants with HIV, about twelve were female. No cross-contamination during QIAcube processing was seen in test extractions of a monoclonal T-cell line run alongside a few dozen polyclonal samples.

Inclusion was restricted to participants for whom at least one PBMC sample before ART initiation and at least two post-ART samples were available. All participants with HIV were treated in the United States of America. Before DNA extraction, cryopreserved samples of roughly 0.9-11 million PBMC were thawed and washed. At the time of the earliest PBMC sample, participants with HIV were aged between about 23 and 55 years. Each participant contributed PBMC samples from 1-4 timepoints before ART initiation and 2-8 timepoints after ART initiation, with a median of 7 samples. Serial HIV viral load, CD4+ T-cell count, ART history and demographic data were obtained for every participant. A Qiagen kit on a QIAcube was used to extract genomic DNA from unsorted PBMC, with samples processed in batches of 12. The immunoSEQ hsTCRB v3.0 assay was used at survey level resolution to sequence the TRB variable region. The targeted TRB sequencing depth was about 40,000-55,000 T-cell genomes per sample. Pooled TRB libraries were sequenced on an Illumina MiSeq with a v3 150-cycle kit. The paper's processing steps were these. Repertoire analysis was performed in R inside a reproducible Nextflow workflow that covered QC, data transformation and analysis. LymphoSeq2, an R package for exploring AIRR-Seq data, was used to implement custom analyses. After excluding a handful of samples that yielded fewer than 5000 total TRB sequences, 190 or so HIV repertoires remained for analysis. Among the roughly 190 retained HIV repertoires, 59 were collected before ART initiation and approximately 130 were collected after ART initiation. Repertoires were downsampled to 5000 TRB nucleotide sequences, and summary statistics were averaged over 100 downsampling iterations. TRB sequences were retained for analysis only if CDR3 regions of at least seven amino acids were present. Two measures captured diversity: a Shannon entropy-derived clonality score and the Gini coefficient. In repertoire networks, the top 5000 CDR3 amino acid sequences were linked whenever an edit distance of one separated two sequences. For TRB CDR3 amino acid sequences, GLIPH2 was used to predict antigen specificity groups and MHC restriction. To flag known associations with CMV, EBV, HIV or tissue antigens, CDR3 amino acid sequences were compared against VDJdb and McPAS-TCR. Pre-ART, post-ART and control groups were compared with Wilcoxon signed-rank tests and Holm-Bonferroni correction. Not all clones reach the TCRdb copy of this immuneACCESS table, which keeps in-frame sequences only. Checked studies attribute under half of the gap to unresolved V genes and leave the rest unexplained. V and J calls and clone size are copied from that table; D and trimming were computed from the DNA. Present in this sample are approximately 20,000 clones, more than 80% of which were seen just once. The ten biggest clones cover less than 9.5% of the sample.

The full study reports these points: The samples span the years 2004 to 2017, and the ART regimens used at that time may not be as effective as current regimens. At every time point, the repertoire was dominated by expanded TRB clones first identified before ART initiation, although this dominance fluctuated and, in many PLHIV, declined after ART. Compared with controls, HIV repertoires had narrower CDR3 length ranges, and the network structure pointed to an antigen-experienced repertoire that shifted only slightly toward naive after ART. Inferences about post-ART repertoire changes are limited because no data were available on ART adherence, viral resistance or therapy changes. A significant increase in TRB diversity was found to be associated with ART initiation, although TRB diversity was observed to remain significantly below that of transplant donor controls even after long-term ART. Limited PBMC availability meant only the TCR beta chain was sequenced, without alpha chain pairing. Because pre-ART samples had limited cell numbers, profiling was done on unsorted PBMC rather than on sorted CD4+ and CD8+ T cells.

The TCR was taken from a man aged 50-60 years with HIV. Sequencing used unsorted PBMCs, obtained 4.2 years after starting antiretroviral therapy.

The DNA is TGTGCCAGCAGCTTTCTGAGACTGAACCAAAACTATGGCTACACCTTC. It codes for CASSFLRLNQNYGYTF. The sequence joins TRBV5-6 to TRBJ1-2, with no D gene named confidently. The CDR3 goes from the cysteine to the phenylalanine over 16 residues. The only DNA kept is the CDR3, 48 bases in frame from the first base. Trimming costs V 2 bases and J 2 bases, and their ends lie 16 bases apart. The germline V gene specifies SGHDT as CDR1 and YYEEEE as CDR2.